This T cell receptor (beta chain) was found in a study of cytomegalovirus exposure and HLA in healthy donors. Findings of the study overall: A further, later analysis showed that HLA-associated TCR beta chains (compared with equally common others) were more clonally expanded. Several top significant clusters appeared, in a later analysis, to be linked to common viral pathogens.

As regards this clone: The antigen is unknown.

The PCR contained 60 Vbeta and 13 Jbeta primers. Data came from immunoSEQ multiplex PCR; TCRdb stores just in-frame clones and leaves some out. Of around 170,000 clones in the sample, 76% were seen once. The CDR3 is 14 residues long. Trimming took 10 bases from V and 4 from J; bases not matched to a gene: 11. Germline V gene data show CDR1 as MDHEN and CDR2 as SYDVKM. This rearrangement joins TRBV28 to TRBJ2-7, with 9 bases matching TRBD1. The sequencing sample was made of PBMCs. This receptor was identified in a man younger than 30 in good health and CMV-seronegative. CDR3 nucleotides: TGTGCCACCAGATCGACAGGGGGGTCGTACGAGCAGTACTTC. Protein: CATRSTGGSYEQYF.